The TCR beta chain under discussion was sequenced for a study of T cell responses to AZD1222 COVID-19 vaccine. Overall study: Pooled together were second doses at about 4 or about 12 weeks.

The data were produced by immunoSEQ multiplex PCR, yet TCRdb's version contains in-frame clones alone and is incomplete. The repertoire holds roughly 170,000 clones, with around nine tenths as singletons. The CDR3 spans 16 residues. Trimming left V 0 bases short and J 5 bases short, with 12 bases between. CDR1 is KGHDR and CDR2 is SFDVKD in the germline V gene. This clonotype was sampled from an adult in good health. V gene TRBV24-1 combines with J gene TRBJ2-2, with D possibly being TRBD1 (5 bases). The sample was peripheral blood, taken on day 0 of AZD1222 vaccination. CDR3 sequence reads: CATSDLLRGGTGELFF. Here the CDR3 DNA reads TGTGCCACCAGTGATTTGCTTAGGGGTGGGACCGGGGAGCTGTTTTTT.